The 21 T cell receptor beta chains given below trace back to one sample, sequenced in a study of vaccination and CD4 T cells after COVID-19. Treatment denoted: roughly 11-day PBMC culture with coronavirus spike peptide pools or control peptides (ViraFEST assay). The collection of CD4+ T cells from the unexposed donor took place before the COVID-19 pandemic (2011-2018). Which antigens these TCRs recognize remains unknown. The study sequenced cultured CD4+ T cell DNA using the Oncomine TCR Beta short-read assay. MiXCR was run by TCRdb on the PCR reads, yielding one entry per CDR3 protein. The data hold thousands of distinct CDR3 sequences, with roughly 61% observed a single time. The sequenced material came from CD4+ T cells from blood, cultured in vitro. The source is a human donor in good health.

The rearrangement links TRBV2 to TRBJ2-1; D ambiguous. Germline V lookup: CDR1 SNHLY, CDR2 FYNNEI. V lost 2 bases, J lost 0 bases, and 5 bases lay in between. The CDR3 extends over 14 amino acids. Written as DNA, the CDR3 is TGTGCCAGCAGTGAACGCGGCTCCTACAATGAGCAGTTCTTC. Translation gives CASSERGSYNEQFF.

The V and J genes are TRBV11-2 and TRBJ2-1; D unclear. Germline lookup yields CDR1 SGHAT and CDR2 FQNNGV. The CDR3 runs to 14 residues. V lost 5 bases and J lost 7, with 15 bases in between. The CDR3 DNA reads TGTGCCAGCAGCCGGCTGGTAGCAGGTAATGAGCAGTTCTTC. This gives the protein CASSRLVAGNEQFF.

A few counts support this clonotype. The chain combines TRBV6-1 with TRBJ1-5; 7 bases are a match to TRBD1. The germline V gene has CDR1 MNHNS and CDR2 SASEGT. The V segment lost 5 bases and the J segment 8 bases; nucleotides outside the gene matches: 6. The CDR3 extends over 13 amino acids. CDR3 in amino acids: CASSQTGREPQHF. The CDR3 bases are TGTGCCAGCAGTCAGACAGGGAGGGAGCCCCAGCATTTT.

This sequence joins TRBV6-5 and TRBJ1-3; D possibly corresponds to TRBD1 (5 bases). Looked up from germline, CDR1 is MNHEY and CDR2 is SVGAGI. This CDR3 region has 14 residues. V lost 3 bases and J lost 0, with 6 bases in between. For the CDR3, the DNA is TGTGCCAGCAGTTATGACAGCTCTGGAAACACCATATATTTT. Its translation: CASSYDSSGNTIYF.

This clonotype has just a few counts. The rearrangement links TRBV20-1 to TRBJ2-3; 7 bases align to TRBD2. Germline V gene data show CDR1 as DFQATT and CDR2 as SNEGSKA (reference sequence). V lost 7 bases, J lost 5 bases, and 12 bases stayed unmatched. The CDR3 covers 14 residues. The chain's CDR3 is CSVSIGRQGDTQYF. Here the CDR3 DNA reads TGCAGTGTTTCAATCGGGAGGCAGGGAGATACGCAGTATTTT.

V is TRBV2 and J is TRBJ1-2; tentative D call: TRBD1 (5 bases). Germline CDR1 is SNHLY and CDR2 is FYNNEI. Trimming stripped 5 bases from V and 8 bases from J, with 15 bases between. CDR3 length equals 13 residues. In DNA, the CDR3 is TGTGCCAGCAGTCCGGACATCGGAAGGGGCTACACCTTC. Its translation: CASSPDIGRGYTF. The variable domain in full, completed from reference TRBV2 and TRBJ1-2, reads EPEVTQTPSHQVTQMGQEVILRCVPISNHLYFYWYRQILGQKVEFLVSFYNNEISEKSEIFDDQFSVERPDGSNFTLKIRSTKLEDSAMYFCASSPDIGRGYTFGSGTRLTVV.

The V gene is TRBV6-4, the J gene TRBJ1-2; D ambiguous. The CDR3 extends over 16 amino acids. Germline CDR1 and CDR2: MRHNA and SNTAGT. The V and J ends lost 0 bases and 5 bases respectively, with 16 bases between them. The CDR3 protein is CASSDSINSAIYGYTF. As DNA, the CDR3 is TGTGCCAGCAGTGACTCGATCAATTCAGCTATATATGGCTACACCTTC.

This chain connects TRBV29-1 to TRBJ1-1; tentatively, D is TRBD1 (6 bases). CDR1 SQVTM and CDR2 ANQGSEA come from the germline V gene. The CDR3 consists of 10 residues. The CDR3 loop reads CAGANTEAFF. CDR3 bases: TGCGCAGGGGCGAACACTGAAGCTTTCTTT.

The CDR3 sequence: CASRGTGTDTQYF. DNA of the CDR3: TGTGCCAGCAGGGGAACGGGCACAGATACGCAGTATTTT. The J gene is TRBJ2-3, the V gene TRBV6-2 or TRBV6-3; no definite D call. Germline lookup yields CDR1 MNHEY and CDR2 SVGEGT. The CDR3 has 13 amino acids. V was shortened by 6 bases and J by 1 base, with 8 bases between the two germline ends.

CDR3 DNA: TGTGCCAGCAGCCCCCGACTTGGAAAGACTGAAGCTTTCTTT. This codes for CASSPRLGKTEAFF. The chain joins TRBV14 to TRBJ1-1; D not certain. In germline, CDR1 is SGHDN, CDR2 FVKESK. V gave up 4 bases and J gave up 5 bases, with 14 bases separating them. The CDR3 covers 14 residues.

This sequence joins TRBV20-1 and TRBJ2-5; TRBD1 matches at 12 bases. The CDR3 runs to 15 residues. V was pared by 4 bases and J by 5 bases, with 8 bases of the junction left unmatched. Germline V lookup: CDR1 DFQATT, CDR2 SNEGSKA (reference sequence). CDR3 amino acids: CSATGTGGGGETQYF. In DNA form, the CDR3 reads TGCAGTGCTACCGGGACAGGGGGCGGCGGGGAGACCCAGTACTTC.

The chain is built from TRBV20-1 and TRBJ2-1; either TRBD1 or TRBD2 may supply D (5 bases each). Germline values: CDR1 DFQATT, CDR2 SNEGSKA (reference sequence). The V and J ends lost 4 bases and 6 bases respectively, with 10 bases between them. CDR3 size: 12 residues. CDR3 sequence (DNA): TGCAGTGCTACGGGGACCAGCAATGAGCAGTTCTTC. It encodes CSATGTSNEQFF.

The J gene is TRBJ2-7, the V gene TRBV6-1; no reliable D call. Germline V CDR1 and CDR2: MNHNS, SASEGT. This CDR3 has 14 residues. With 7 bases removed from V and 0 bases from J, the gap between germline ends came to 13 bases. In nucleotides, the CDR3 is TGTGCCAGCACAGTCGACCAAACCTCCTACGAGCAGTACTTC. Amino acids: CASTVDQTSYEQYF.

The chain joins TRBV7-9 to TRBJ1-5, with unresolved D. The CDR3 runs to 15 residues. V lost 0 bases and J lost 7, with 13 bases in between. The germline V gene encodes CDR1 SEHNR and CDR2 FQNEAQ (reference sequence). CDR3: CASSLAGAGEQPQHF. As DNA, the CDR3 is TGTGCCAGCAGCTTAGCGGGCGCAGGCGAACAGCCCCAGCATTTT.

This clonotype was detected a few times. The rearrangement links TRBV5-4 to TRBJ2-5, with D perhaps matching TRBD2 (6 bases). The germline V gene encodes CDR1 SGHNT and CDR2 YYREEE (reference sequence). Deletions cut 7 bases from V and 2 bases from J, with 9 bases between. The CDR3 length is 12 residues. CDR3 region: CASGTGQETQYF. In DNA, the CDR3 is TGTGCCAGCGGGACTGGTCAAGAGACCCAGTACTTC.

This clonotype has just a few counts. The V and J genes are TRBV12-3 or TRBV12-4 and TRBJ1-2; D is possibly TRBD1 (5 bases). The V end lost 1 base, the J end lost 7 bases, and 7 bases lay between the germline ends. This CDR3 spans 12 amino acids. CDR3 sequence: CASSLGGGGYTF. CDR3 DNA: TGTGCCAGCAGTTTAGGGGGGGGTGGCTACACCTTC.

CDR3 protein: CSATSPGQGASDTQYF. DNA of the CDR3: TGCAGTGCTACCAGCCCAGGACAGGGGGCTTCAGATACGCAGTATTTT. The V gene is TRBV20-1, the J gene TRBJ2-3; TRBD1 agrees at 11 bases. V shed 4 bases, J shed 4 bases, and the junction held 10 bases outside the gene matches. Germline lookup yields CDR1 DFQATT and CDR2 SNEGSKA (reference sequence). CDR3 length: 16 residues.

The chain joins TRBV28 to TRBJ2-7; no reliable D call. The CDR3 loop spans 15 amino acids. Trimming pared 6 bases from V and 3 bases from J, leaving 18 bases between. Germline V gives CDR1 MDHEN, CDR2 SYDVKM. The CDR3 region is CASRPTLTGFYEQYF. In DNA, the CDR3 is TGTGCCAGCAGACCCACCCTCACGGGTTTCTACGAGCAGTACTTC.

The V call is TRBV20-1, the J call TRBJ1-6; D is ambiguous. Germline V gene lookup returns CDR1 DFQATT and CDR2 SNEGSKA (reference sequence). The CDR3 is 15 amino acids. V gave up 1 base and J gave up 0 bases, with 7 bases separating them. The CDR3, as DNA: TGCAGTGCTAGAGTGGAGAGCTCCTATAATTCACCCCTCCACTTT. Translation: CSARVESSYNSPLHF.

In its sample, this clonotype was seen a few times. The V call is TRBV20-1, the J call TRBJ1-1; 7 nucleotides agree with TRBD1. Germline trimming cut 3 bases from V and 4 bases from J; bases unmatched to any gene: 8. Germline CDR1 DFQATT, CDR2 SNEGSKA (reference sequence). The CDR3 has 14 amino acids. The CDR3 loop reads CSASRQGWGTEAFF. The CDR3 DNA sequence: TGCAGTGCTAGTCGACAGGGATGGGGCACTGAAGCTTTCTTT.

The chain combines TRBV12-3 or TRBV12-4 with TRBJ1-2, with 11 positions matching TRBD1. The CDR3 totals 15 residues. Germline trimming cut 6 bases from V and 3 bases from J; bases unmatched to any gene: 6. CDR3 protein: CASRGQGAGDYGYTF. Here the CDR3 DNA reads TGTGCCAGCAGAGGACAGGGGGCAGGGGACTATGGCTACACCTTC.